The 19 T cell receptor beta chains below all came from one sample that was sequenced in a study of blood T cell repertoires in COVID-19. Sequenced by immunoSEQ multiplex PCR; TCRdb stores in-frame clones only, minus some. There are about 110,000 clones in the sample; over 65% occur only once, and 3.8% lies in the top ten. What was sequenced was peripheral blood. The receptor set was obtained from a woman aged 80 or over with acute or convalescent COVID-19.

CDR3 coding DNA: TGCGCCAGCAGCCAAGATTACGGGAAGGCCCAGAAGGGCGCGGTGTTTTTT. Its protein is CASSQDYGKAQKGAVFF. The V gene is TRBV4-3, the J gene TRBJ1-4; D is undetermined. Trimming left V 0 bases short and J 15 bases short, with 26 bases between. Germline CDR1 is LGHNA and CDR2 is YSLEER. This CDR3 has 17 amino acids.

The rearrangement uses TRBV6-6 and TRBJ1-2; TRBD1 agrees at 9 bases. After removal of 1 base from V and 8 bases from J, the junction contained 11 bases not matched to a gene. The germline gives CDR1 MNHNY, CDR2 SVGAGI (reference sequence). The CDR3 runs to 16 residues. CDR3 DNA sequence: TGTGCCAGCAGTTACTTCCCTGGACAGGGGAAACAGGGCTACACCTTC. Amino acids: CASSYFPGQGKQGYTF.

The chain is built from TRBV6-5 and TRBJ1-4, with 10 bases lining up with TRBD1. The CDR3 loop spans 14 amino acids. Trimming cost V 8 bases and J 7 bases; bases outside gene matches: 7. Germline V lookup: CDR1 MNHEY, CDR2 SVGAGI. CDR3 DNA: TGTGCCAGCCGTCAGACAGGGGGCTTTGAAAAACTGTTTTTT. It translates to CASRQTGGFEKLFF.

This clone was seen more than once but under ten times. The chain carries TRBV19 and TRBJ1-5; the D gene is possibly TRBD1 (5 bases). The CDR3 extends over 14 amino acids. V shed 3 bases and J shed 7 bases, with 13 bases lying between them. CDR1 LNHDA and CDR2 SQIVND come from the germline V gene (reference sequence). The CDR3 loop reads CASSIEAGPQPQHF. As DNA, the CDR3 is TGTGCCAGTAGTATCGAGGCAGGGCCCCAGCCCCAGCATTTT.

Here the CDR3 reads CASTGGGTGRAQETQYF. The CDR3 region has the DNA TGTGCCAGCACCGGTGGGGGGACAGGGCGCGCCCAAGAGACCCAGTACTTC. This chain uses TRBV28 with TRBJ2-5, with 9 bases fitting TRBD1. The CDR3 is 17 amino acids. Germline-derived CDR1 and CDR2 are MDHEN and SYDVKM. The trim removed 7 bases at V and 1 base at J, leaving 13 bases unmatched.

This chain uses TRBV5-4 with TRBJ1-1; the D is unclear. This CDR3 has 15 residues. Germline V CDR1 and CDR2: SGHNT, YYREEE (reference sequence). V shed 6 bases and J shed 1 base, with 16 bases lying between them. CDR3 bases: TGTGCCAGCATGTACGAAGCAAATCGGAACACTGAAGCTTTCTTT. It codes for CASMYEANRNTEAFF.

The gene calls are TRBV7-9 and TRBJ2-2, with 9 bases identical to TRBD2. Unmatched junction bases numbered 0, after V lost 4 bases and J lost 0 bases. The CDR3 consists of 15 residues. Germline V CDR1 and CDR2: SEHNR, FQNEAQ (reference sequence). The CDR3 bases are TGTGCCAGCAGCTCTAGCGGGGCGAACACCGGGGAGCTGTTTTTT. Translating gives CASSSSGANTGELFF.

The chain recombines TRBV29-1 with TRBJ2-1; the D gene is possibly TRBD2 (6 bases). CDR1 and CDR2 from the germline V gene are SQVTM and ANQGSEA. V shed 7 bases and J shed 4 bases, with 17 bases lying between them. The CDR3 spans 14 residues. The CDR3 protein is CSARPQRGYNEQFF. For the CDR3, the DNA is TGCAGCGCGAGGCCTCAACGGGGGTACAATGAGCAGTTCTTC.

This chain uses TRBV19 with TRBJ2-1, with a weak D call TRBD2 (6 bases). This CDR3 comprises 14 residues. V lost 4 bases and J lost 2, with 9 bases in between. Germline CDR1 LNHDA, CDR2 SQIVND (reference sequence). The CDR3 loop is CASSKTSAYNEQFF. In DNA, the CDR3 is TGTGCCAGTAGTAAGACTAGTGCCTACAATGAGCAGTTCTTC.

This clone has a single count. The chain recombines TRBV5-1 with TRBJ1-2; 7 bases align to TRBD1. The CDR3 is 13 amino acids. With V trimmed by 2 bases and J by 7 bases, 5 bases remained unmatched. From germline, CDR1 is SGHRS and CDR2 YFSETQ. In nucleotides, the CDR3 is TGCGCCAGCAGCTTCCAGGGGGGCTCTGGCTACACCTTC. Translated: CASSFQGGSGYTF.

V usage is TRBV28 and J usage is TRBJ1-2, with 8 bases fitting TRBD1. The germline V gene encodes CDR1 MDHEN and CDR2 SYDVKM. V shed 3 bases and J 7 bases; nucleotides not matched to a gene: 10. There are 15 residues in the CDR3. For the CDR3, the DNA is TGTGCCAGCAGTTTCTCCGGACAGGGAACGTTTGGCTACACCTTC. Protein: CASSFSGQGTFGYTF.

The V and J genes are TRBV11-2 and TRBJ2-7, with 10 bases identical to TRBD1. V was clipped by 5 bases and J by 0 bases; unmatched bases: 7. Germline assignment: CDR1 SGHAT and CDR2 FQNNGV. The CDR3 is 16 residues long. The CDR3 protein is CASSPPGQGTSYEQYF. CDR3 in DNA: TGTGCCAGCAGCCCGCCGGGACAGGGGACCTCCTACGAGCAGTACTTC.

The table lists this clone with a few counts. This chain joins TRBV4-1 and TRBJ2-7, with TRBD1 matching over 8 bases. This CDR3 spans 18 amino acids. V was clipped by 1 base and J by 0 bases; unmatched bases: 11. The germline V gene has CDR1 MGHRA and CDR2 YSYEKL. Written as DNA, the CDR3 is TGCGCCAGCAGCCAAGCCCGGACAGGGTTACGGAGCTCCTACGAGCAGTACTTC. Its protein is CASSQARTGLRSSYEQYF.

The chain is built from TRBV5-1 and TRBJ1-1; a weak D match, TRBD1 (5 bases). CDR3 length equals 15 residues. Germline V gene sequence: CDR1 SGHRS, CDR2 YFSETQ. V lost 4 bases, J lost 1 base, and 14 bases lay in between. CDR3 region: CASSPDGQTNTEAFF. CDR3 nucleotides: TGCGCCAGCAGCCCGGACGGACAAACGAACACTGAAGCTTTCTTT.

The chain carries TRBV5-3 and TRBJ2-7; 10 bases align to TRBD1. TRBV5-3 is given ORF status, its function remaining uncertain. This CDR3 spans 15 amino acids. Losses at the gene ends were 8 bases for V and 3 bases for J; bases not matched to a gene: 11. The CDR3 nucleotides read TGTGCCAGTCTACTGCCGGGACAGGGGATCTACGAGCAGTACTTC. This gives the protein CASLLPGQGIYEQYF.

This clone was seen a few times. The gene calls are TRBV12-3 or TRBV12-4 and TRBJ1-4, with a weak D call TRBD1 (5 bases). The V and J ends lost 6 bases and 5 bases respectively, with 10 bases between them. The CDR3 extends over 13 amino acids. In DNA, the CDR3 is TGTGCCAGCAGCCCCGGGGGAAATGAAAAACTGTTTTTT. This translates into CASSPGGNEKLFF.

This sequence joins TRBV5-4 and TRBJ2-3; D is perhaps TRBD1 (6 bases). Deletions cut 0 bases from V and 8 bases from J, with 16 bases between. Germline V gene sequence: CDR1 SGHNT, CDR2 YYREEE (reference sequence). The CDR3 runs 15 residues. This chain's CDR3 is CASSLGGTTFGTQYF. The CDR3 nucleotides are TGTGCCAGCAGCTTGGGGGGGACAACTTTCGGTACGCAGTATTTT. Looking up the rest from reference TRBV5-4 and TRBJ2-3 gives the full variable domain: ETGVTQSPTHLIKTRGQQVTLRCSSQSGHNTVSWYQQALGQGPQFIFQYYREEENGRGNFPPRFSGLQFPNYSSELNVNALELDDSALYLCASSLGGTTFGTQYFGPGTRLTVL.

This clone showed up just once. The J gene is TRBJ1-1, the V gene TRBV7-9; possibly TRBD1 for D (6 bases). V shed 5 bases and J shed 1 base, with 14 bases lying between them. The V gene's germline CDR1 is SEHNR and CDR2 FQNEAQ (reference sequence). This CDR3 comprises 15 residues. CDR3 protein: CASSRTGTKNTEAFF. The CDR3 DNA follows: TGTGCCAGCAGCCGGACCGGGACAAAGAACACTGAAGCTTTCTTT.

This rearrangement joins TRBV18 to TRBJ2-2, with D tentatively TRBD1 (5 bases). The V end was cut by 4 bases, the J end by 7 bases, with 10 bases between. The CDR3 consists of 13 residues. Germline CDR1 is KGHSH and CDR2 is LQKENI. CDR3 DNA sequence: TGTGCCAGCTCACGCAGGGAAGACGGGGAGCTGTTTTTT. Encoded protein: CASSRREDGELFF.